Each of the 22 T cell receptor beta chains below was sequenced from the same sample in a study of blood T cell repertoires in COVID-19. Here immunoSEQ multiplex PCR was the method, and the copy in TCRdb shows in-frame clones only, minus some. The sample records roughly 120,000 clones, about 87% being singletons. The sample was peripheral blood. These receptors all stem from a woman between 50 and 59 years old with acute or convalescent COVID-19.

Of note for this clone: Other DNA sequences of this sample code for an identical CDR3. J is TRBJ1-1 and V is TRBV11-3, with TRBD1 as a possible D gene (5 bases). The V end was cut by 3 bases, the J end by 1 base, with 6 bases between. This CDR3 comprises 13 residues. CDR1 SGHNT and CDR2 YENEEA come from the germline V gene. CDR3 sequence (DNA): TGTGCCAGCAGCTTCACAGGGAACACTGAAGCTTTCTTT. Translation: CASSFTGNTEAFF.

The chain links TRBV6-6 to TRBJ1-1; D remains unclear. Germline V lookup: CDR1 MNHNY, CDR2 SVGAGI (reference sequence). The CDR3 has 15 amino acids. The V and J ends lost 0 bases and 7 bases respectively, with 15 bases between them. CDR3 bases: TGTGCCAGCAGTTACTCCCCTTTGGGCCGCAGTGAAGCTTTCTTT. Its translation is CASSYSPLGRSEAFF.

The chain uses TRBV5-1 and TRBJ2-7, with 10 bases identical to TRBD1. Trimming cost V 4 bases and J 7 bases; bases outside gene matches: 8. Germline V gene lookup returns CDR1 SGHRS and CDR2 YFSETQ. This CDR3 region has 14 residues. CDR3 sequence (DNA): TGCGCCAGCAGCATAGGGACAGGGGACGGGGAGCAGTACTTC. Protein product: CASSIGTGDGEQYF.

The chain uses TRBV6-2 or TRBV6-3 and TRBJ1-1; D gene uncertain. Germline CDR1 reads MNHEY; CDR2 reads SVGEGT. The CDR3 runs to 13 residues. Trimming removed 5 bases from V and 1 base from J, with 8 bases in between. CDR3 DNA sequence: TGTGCCAGCAGTCTACTAAGGAACACTGAAGCTTTCTTT. It translates to CASSLLRNTEAFF.

The V gene is TRBV19, the J gene TRBJ1-2, with D uncertain. The CDR3 length is 12 residues. The V end lost 5 bases, the J end lost 4 bases, and 8 bases lay between the germline ends. Germline assignment: CDR1 LNHDA and CDR2 SQIVND (reference sequence). The CDR3 DNA sequence: TGTGCCAGTAGTCGGGTAGGCTATGGCTACACCTTC. This sequence encodes CASSRVGYGYTF. The whole variable domain, filled in from reference TRBV19 and TRBJ1-2, reads DGGITQSPKYLFRKEGQNVTLSCEQNLNHDAMYWYRQDPGQGLRLIYYSQIVNDFQKGDIAEGYSVSREKKESFPLTVTSAQKNPTAFYLCASSRVGYGYTFGSGTRLTVV.

The chain uses TRBV24-1 and TRBJ1-2, with D possibly matching TRBD1 (5 bases). Germline V CDR1 and CDR2: KGHDR, SFDVKD. The ends were cut back, 1 base at V and 8 bases at J, with 19 bases in the middle. CDR3 length equals 16 residues. The CDR3 DNA reads TGTGCCACCAGTGATTTTGGCTCTGGGGCATCAGGCGGCTACACCTTC. This encodes CATSDFGSGASGGYTF.

This clone occurred once. The chain carries TRBV6-1 and TRBJ1-3, with no clear D. V lost 1 base and J lost 0, with 4 bases in between. The CDR3 has 14 amino acids. Germline V gene sequence: CDR1 MNHNS, CDR2 SASEGT. The CDR3 nucleotides are TGTGCCAGCAGTGAAGGGGCCTCTGGAAACACCATATATTTT. It yields the protein CASSEGASGNTIYF.

The J gene is TRBJ2-3, the V gene TRBV4-1; no clear D gene. Germline CDR1 and CDR2: MGHRA and YSYEKL. Trimming cost V 0 bases and J 3 bases, with 7 bases left between them. The CDR3 extends over 14 amino acids. The CDR3 bases are TGCGCCAGCAGCCAAGATTATAGAACAGATACGCAGTATTTT. It translates to CASSQDYRTDTQYF.

The chain employs TRBV5-1 and TRBJ2-5; TRBD1 matches 8 bases. Germline-derived CDR1 and CDR2 are SGHRS and YFSETQ. The V and J ends lost 5 bases and 4 bases, in that order; junction bases with no gene match: 13. CDR3 length: 16 residues. This CDR3 is CASSPLPGQVTETQYF. The DNA of the CDR3 is TGCGCCAGCAGTCCCCTTCCGGGACAGGTAACAGAGACCCAGTACTTC.

The chain links TRBV5-6 to TRBJ1-5; TRBD1 matches at 9 bases. The CDR3 extends over 15 amino acids. Looked up from germline, CDR1 is SGHDT and CDR2 is YYEEEE. Trimming at V came to 4 bases and at J to 5 bases, leaving 7 bases not matched to a gene. CDR3 loop: CASSTGTGPHQPQHF. CDR3 nucleotides: TGTGCCAGCAGCACGGGGACAGGGCCCCATCAGCCCCAGCATTTT.

The gene calls are TRBV5-1 and TRBJ2-7, with D tentatively TRBD2 (6 bases). The CDR3 is made up of 14 amino acids. CDR1 and CDR2 (germline): SGHRS, YFSETQ. V was pared by 5 bases and J by 0 bases, with 12 bases between. CDR3 loop: CASSPGGVSYEQYF. CDR3 DNA sequence: TGCGCCAGCAGTCCCGGGGGAGTCTCCTACGAGCAGTACTTC.

V gene TRBV6-4 combines with J gene TRBJ1-5, with D possibly matching TRBD1 (6 bases). The V end was cut by 10 bases, the J end by 4 bases, with 23 bases between. CDR1 and CDR2 (germline): MRHNA, SNTAGT. The CDR3 has 16 residues. CDR3 nucleotides: TGTGCCATCACTAAGAAGAAGGGAGGGGGGAATCAGCCCCAGCATTTT. Protein: CAITKKKGGGNQPQHF.

The chain recombines TRBV5-1 with TRBJ2-3, with D hard to call. From germline, CDR1 is SGHRS and CDR2 YFSETQ. V was pared by 0 bases and J by 4 bases, with 12 bases between. This CDR3 contains 15 residues. CDR3 protein: CASSLAGPSADTQYF. DNA for the CDR3: TGCGCCAGCAGCTTGGCCGGTCCTTCTGCAGATACGCAGTATTTT.

The V gene is TRBV15, the J gene TRBJ1-4; no firm D call. The germline gives CDR1 LNHNV, CDR2 YYDKDF (reference sequence). There are 13 residues in the CDR3. V shed 5 bases and J shed 7 bases, with 11 bases lying between them. CDR3 in amino acids: CATSGKGGEKLFF. The CDR3 region has the DNA TGTGCCACCAGCGGGAAGGGAGGTGAAAAACTGTTTTTT.

The chain recombines TRBV3-1 (or the pseudogene TRBV3-2) with TRBJ2-1, with D possibly TRBD2 on 6 matching bases. Germline V gene sequence: CDR1 LGHDT, CDR2 YNNKEL (reference sequence). This CDR3 spans 17 amino acids. V was trimmed by 3 bases and J by 6 bases, leaving 21 bases between them. In DNA form, the CDR3 reads TGTGCCAGCAGCCAGGATCGGAGGAGGGGTAATAGCAATGAGCAGTTCTTC. It encodes CASSQDRRRGNSNEQFF.

This clone was counted once. The chain combines TRBV12-3 or TRBV12-4 with TRBJ2-3; 7 bases are a match to TRBD2. J lost 3 bases, V lost 5 bases, and 2 bases had no gene match. The length of the CDR3 is 13 residues. CDR3 residues: CASSPGGTDTQYF. The CDR3 DNA reads as TGTGCCAGCAGTCCGGGGGGTACAGATACGCAGTATTTT.

The chain joins TRBV5-4 to TRBJ2-2; 10 bases line up with TRBD2. CDR3 length: 16 residues. Looked up from germline, CDR1 is SGHNT and CDR2 is YYREEE (reference sequence). V lost 3 bases, J lost 2 bases, and 4 bases stayed unmatched. DNA of the CDR3: TGTGCCAGCAGCTCTAGCGGGGGCGTTAACACCGGGGAGCTGTTTTTT. Protein: CASSSSGGVNTGELFF.

V gene TRBV7-3 combines with J gene TRBJ2-3; the match to TRBD2 covers 11 bases. Germline V gene data show CDR1 as SGHTA and CDR2 as FQGTGA. The CDR3 consists of 17 residues. Germline trimming cut 3 bases from V and 1 base from J; bases unmatched to any gene: 6. DNA of the CDR3: TGTGCCAGCAGCTTGGGCCTACTAGCGGGGGGCACAGATACGCAGTATTTT. It codes for CASSLGLLAGGTDTQYF. The full variable domain, in which reference TRBV7-3 and TRBJ2-3 provide the parts outside the CDR3, is GAGVSQTPSNKVTEKGKYVELRCDPISGHTALYWYRQSLGQGPEFLIYFQGTGAADDSGLPNDRFFAVRPEGSVSTLKIQRTERGDSAVYLCASSLGLLAGGTDTQYFGPGTRLTVL.

The chain recombines TRBV6-5 with TRBJ1-5; D not resolved. V was shortened by 2 bases and J by 0 bases, with 8 bases between the two germline ends. Germline V gene sequence: CDR1 MNHEY, CDR2 SVGAGI. CDR3 length: 15 amino acids. The CDR3 DNA is TGTGCCAGCAGTTACGGAGGTAATAGCAATCAGCCCCAGCATTTT. It specifies CASSYGGNSNQPQHF.

The count of this clone is one. This chain joins TRBV2 and TRBJ1-1; the match to TRBD1 covers 9 bases. There are 14 residues in the CDR3. The junction had 7 bases not matched to a gene; V was cut back by 7 bases and J by 4 bases. Per the germline V gene, CDR1 is SNHLY and CDR2 is FYNNEI. The CDR3 is CASTRTGASTEAFF. The DNA of the CDR3 is TGTGCCAGCACCCGGACAGGGGCGAGCACTGAAGCTTTCTTT.

The CDR3 sequence is CASSPTGTGILVREPQHF. CDR3 nucleotides: TGTGCCAGCTCTCCAACCGGGACAGGGATTCTGGTGCGGGAGCCCCAGCATTTT. This sequence joins TRBV18 and TRBJ1-5, with 9 bases lining up with TRBD1. The CDR3 is made up of 18 amino acids. The germline CDR1 and CDR2 sequences are KGHSH and LQKENI. The V gene end was trimmed by 6 bases and the J gene end by 8 bases; junction bases not matched to a gene: 20.

This rearrangement joins TRBV29-1 to TRBJ1-2; 8 bases agree with TRBD1. Germline values: CDR1 SQVTM, CDR2 ANQGSEA. V lost 6 bases to trimming and J lost 4 bases; unmatched junction nucleotides: 16. This CDR3 has 16 amino acids. The CDR3 reads CSVGQVFSTARYGYTF. In DNA, the CDR3 is TGCAGCGTGGGACAGGTCTTCTCAACTGCCCGCTATGGCTACACCTTC.